Listed below are T cell receptor beta chains from one sample, sequenced in a study of T cell repertoires in cytomegalovirus infection. TCRdb reprocessed the reads with MiXCR, giving one entry per CDR3 protein. This repertoire shows 400,000 or so distinct CDR3 sequences, around 18% found once; its top ten account for 8.7%. Sequencing input: PBMCs. The receptors stem from a human donor in good health (CMV status not recorded). Some clones in this sample may be carry-over from other donors' samples. The CDR3 runs from the conserved cysteine through the conserved F or W. A D gene is named only where the DNA matches it firmly. Clone size, where shown, is once, few, many, or a class for clones that have expanded.

clone size	J gene	D gene	V gene	CDR3 protein	CDR3 DNA
many	TRBJ2-7	.	TRBV7-8	CASSLRQLGNYEQYF	TGTGCCAGCAGCTTGCGACAATTAGGCAACTACGAGCAGTACTTC
.	TRBJ2-1	.	TRBV5-5	CASGVAGTTYNEQFF	TGTGCCAGCGGCGTGGCGGGGACCACCTACAATGAGCAGTTCTTC
medium-sized	TRBJ2-1	TRBD1	TRBV7-8	CASSSDRVYNEQFF	TGTGCCAGCAGCTCAGACAGGGTATACAATGAGCAGTTCTTC
.	TRBJ2-1	.	TRBV6-5	CASRRLRGEQFF	TGTGCCAGCAGACGACTCAGGGGTGAGCAGTTCTTC
.	TRBJ2-3	.	TRBV20-1	CSAPKRRGPTDTQYF	TGCAGTGCTCCCAAGCGGCGGGGGCCGACAGATACGCAGTATTTT
many	TRBJ2-1	TRBD1	TRBV7-2	CASSLGGGLENEQFF	TGTGCCAGCAGCTTAGGAGGGGGCCTTGAAAATGAGCAGTTCTTC
many	TRBJ2-5	.	TRBV7-2	CASSLNSGGSETQYF	TGTGCCAGCAGCTTAAATTCCGGAGGATCAGAGACCCAGTACTTC
few	TRBJ1-5	.	TRBV7-9	CASSLGMNSNQPQHF	TGTGCCAGCAGCTTGGGCATGAATAGCAATCAGCCCCAGCATTTT
few	TRBJ2-7	.	TRBV4-2	CASSQGGQGREQYF	TGTGCCAGCAGCCAAGGGGGGCAGGGAAGAGAGCAGTACTTC
many	TRBJ2-5	.	TRBV7-2	CASSLVGREETQYF	TGTGCCAGCAGCTTAGTCGGCCGAGAAGAGACCCAGTACTTC
many	TRBJ1-1	.	TRBV18	CASSPRQDTEAFF	TGTGCCAGCTCACCACGGCAGGACACTGAAGCTTTCTTT
.	TRBJ2-7	.	TRBV5-1	CASSLSSYSYEQYF	TGCGCCAGCAGCTTGTCCAGTTACTCCTACGAGCAGTACTTC
many	TRBJ2-5	TRBD1	TRBV7-9	CASSLRDRGPRDQYF	TGTGCCAGCAGCCTCCGGGACAGGGGCCCGAGGGACCAGTACTTC
.	TRBJ2-5	.	TRBV20-1	CSVQQETQYF	TGCAGTGTACAGCAAGAGACCCAGTACTTC
few	TRBJ2-7	.	TRBV11-2	CASSLDVDRFYEQYF	TGTGCCAGCAGCTTAGATGTGGACAGATTCTACGAGCAGTACTTC
.	TRBJ2-1	TRBD2	TRBV20-1	CSARWGGSDNEQFF	TGCAGTGCTAGATGGGGGGGGTCAGACAATGAGCAGTTCTTC
.	TRBJ1-5	TRBD1	TRBV6-2/TRBV6-3	CASSYRLDRGGDNQPQHF	TGTGCCAGCAGTTACCGTCTTGACAGGGGAGGGGACAATCAGCCCCAGCATTTT
many	TRBJ2-1	.	TRBV12-3/TRBV12-4	CASTLTLGSYNEQFF	TGTGCCAGCACCCTAACGTTAGGCTCCTACAATGAGCAGTTCTTC
.	TRBJ2-1	TRBD2	TRBV9	CASSVAGGSYVNEQFF	TGTGCCAGCAGCGTAGCGGGCGGGAGCTATGTCAATGAGCAGTTCTTC
many	TRBJ2-5	.	TRBV7-2	CASSLRRGGEETQYF	TGTGCCAGCAGCTTACGTCGGGGCGGGGAAGAGACCCAGTACTTC
many	TRBJ1-5	.	TRBV7-2	CASSWMEDQPQHF	TGTGCCAGCAGCTGGATGGAAGATCAGCCCCAGCATTTT
.	TRBJ2-5	TRBD1	TRBV20-1	CSARAFSTGLETQYF	TGCAGTGCTAGAGCCTTCTCGACAGGGTTGGAGACCCAGTACTTC
.	TRBJ2-7	TRBD2	TRBV5-3	CASSSATSGYEQYF	TGTGCCAGCAGCTCCGCTACTAGCGGCTACGAGCAGTACTTC
few	TRBJ1-5	.	TRBV19	CASSISGKHNQPQHF	TGTGCCAGTAGTATTTCGGGTAAACACAATCAGCCCCAGCATTTT
many	TRBJ2-5	TRBD2	TRBV7-2	CASSLVGTSGTRETQYF	TGTGCCAGCAGCTTAGTTGGGACTAGCGGGACGAGAGAGACCCAGTACTTC
many	TRBJ1-5	.	TRBV12-3/TRBV12-4	CASSGSNQPQHF	TGTGCCAGCTCGGGTAGCAATCAGCCCCAGCATTTT
many	TRBJ1-4	.	TRBV7-2	CASSPRTARFGEKLFF	TGTGCCAGCAGCCCTAGGACCGCTCGGTTTGGTGAAAAACTGTTTTTT
.	TRBJ1-6	.	TRBV19	CASSMAHSSNSPLHF	TGTGCCAGTAGTATGGCCCACTCGTCTAATTCACCCCTCCACTTT
.	TRBJ2-6	TRBD1	TRBV18	CASSPSDRAWSGANVLTF	TGTGCCAGCTCACCTTCGGACAGGGCTTGGTCTGGGGCCAACGTCCTGACTTTC
few	TRBJ2-7	TRBD1	TRBV7-6	CASSLITRTGPYEQYF	TGTGCCAGCAGCTTAATTACCCGGACAGGGCCCTACGAGCAGTACTTC
few	TRBJ2-3	.	TRBV5-6	CASSYFLDTQYF	TGTGCCAGCAGCTATTTTTTAGATACGCAGTATTTT
many	TRBJ2-3	.	TRBV6-2/TRBV6-3	CASSQRTAVGTQYF	TGTGCCAGCAGTCAAAGGACGGCCGTGGGTACGCAGTATTTT
few	TRBJ2-2	TRBD2	TRBV10-3	CAISPGLAGVTGELFF	TGTGCCATCAGCCCCGGACTAGCGGGAGTCACCGGGGAGCTGTTTTTT
many	TRBJ1-2	TRBD1	TRBV7-2	CASSLFGTGGLGGYTF	TGTGCCAGCAGCTTATTCGGGACAGGGGGCCTAGGAGGCTACACCTTC
few	TRBJ1-5	.	TRBV28	CASSLLYSNQPQHF	TGTGCCAGCAGTTTGCTTTATAGCAATCAGCCCCAGCATTTT
many	TRBJ2-3	TRBD2	TRBV10-3	CAISRATGLAGVEDTQYF	TGTGCCATCAGCCGCGCAACCGGACTAGCGGGAGTGGAAGATACGCAGTATTTT
many	TRBJ2-1	.	TRBV7-8	CASSLGRRGRYNEQFF	TGTGCCAGCAGCTTAGGCCGACGGGGCCGCTACAATGAGCAGTTCTTC
many	TRBJ1-5	.	TRBV12-3/TRBV12-4	CASSFRGGYQPQHF	TGTGCCAGCAGTTTTAGAGGGGGGTATCAGCCCCAGCATTTT
once	TRBJ2-5	.	TRBV6-5	CASRKWGAGETQYF	TGTGCCAGCAGGAAATGGGGGGCGGGGGAGACCCAGTACTTC
few	TRBJ2-5	.	TRBV7-9	CASSSTATEETQYF	TGTGCCAGCAGCTCTACAGCTACGGAGGAGACCCAGTACTTC
many	TRBJ2-5	TRBD2	TRBV6-5	CASSYSRGAGTQYF	TGTGCCAGCAGTTACTCGCGGGGGGCTGGGACCCAGTACTTC
few	TRBJ2-3	.	TRBV3-1	CASSHRDFTTDTQYF	TGTGCCAGCAGCCACCGGGACTTCACTACAGATACGCAGTATTTT
many	TRBJ2-7	TRBD2	TRBV12-3/TRBV12-4	CASSPNAGVLYEQYF	TGTGCCAGCAGTCCTAACGCGGGAGTACTCTACGAGCAGTACTTC
few	TRBJ2-7	TRBD2	TRBV7-9	CASSLSGAAVGREQYF	TGTGCCAGCAGCTTAAGCGGGGCGGCAGTGGGTCGAGAGCAGTACTTC
many	TRBJ2-1	.	TRBV7-8	CASSLDPGSSYNEQFF	TGTGCCAGCAGCTTAGATCCAGGGAGCTCCTACAATGAGCAGTTCTTC
few	TRBJ1-1	.	TRBV6-2/TRBV6-3	CASSYGPGPGEAFF	TGTGCCAGCAGTTACGGGCCAGGGCCAGGCGAAGCTTTCTTT
.	TRBJ1-1	.	TRBV19	CASSPWRIGDTEAFF	TGTGCCAGTAGTCCTTGGAGAATTGGGGACACTGAAGCTTTCTTT
many	TRBJ1-5	.	TRBV2	CASSEQGTTGNQPQHF	TGTGCCAGCAGTGAGCAGGGGACAACGGGCAATCAGCCCCAGCATTTT
.	TRBJ2-5	.	TRBV19	CASSISGGSQETQYF	TGTGCCAGTAGTATAAGTGGGGGGAGCCAAGAGACCCAGTACTTC